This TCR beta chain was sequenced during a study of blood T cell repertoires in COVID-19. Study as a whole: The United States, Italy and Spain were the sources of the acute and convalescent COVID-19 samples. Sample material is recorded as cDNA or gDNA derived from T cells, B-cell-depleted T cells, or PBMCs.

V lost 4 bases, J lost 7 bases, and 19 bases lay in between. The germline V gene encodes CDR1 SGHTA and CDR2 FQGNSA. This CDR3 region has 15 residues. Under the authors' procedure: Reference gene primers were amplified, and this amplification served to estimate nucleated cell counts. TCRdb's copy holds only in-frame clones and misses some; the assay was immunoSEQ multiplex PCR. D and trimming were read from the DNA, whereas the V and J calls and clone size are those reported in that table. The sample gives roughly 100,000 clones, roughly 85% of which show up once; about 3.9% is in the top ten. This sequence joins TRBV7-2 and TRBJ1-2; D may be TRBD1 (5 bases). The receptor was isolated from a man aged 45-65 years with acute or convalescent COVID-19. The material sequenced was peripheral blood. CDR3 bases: TGTGCCAGCAGCTCGGCCAGGGCCCTCTGGGGTGGCTACACCTTC. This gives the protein CASSSARALWGGYTF.